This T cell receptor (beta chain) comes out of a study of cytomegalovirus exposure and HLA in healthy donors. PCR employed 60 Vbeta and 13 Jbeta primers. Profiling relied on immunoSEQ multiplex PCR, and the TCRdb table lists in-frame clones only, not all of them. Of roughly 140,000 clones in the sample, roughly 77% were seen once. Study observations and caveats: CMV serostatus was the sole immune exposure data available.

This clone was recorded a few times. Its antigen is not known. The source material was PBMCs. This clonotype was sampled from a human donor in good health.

CDR3: CASSSSTGSDEQFF. The DNA of the CDR3 is TGCGCCAGCAGCTCGTCGACAGGTTCCGATGAGCAGTTCTTC. V usage is TRBV5-1 and J usage is TRBJ2-1; maybe TRBD1 (6 bases). CDR1 is SGHRS, CDR2 YFSETQ, per germline. With 3 bases removed from V and 8 bases from J, the gap between germline ends came to 15 bases. The CDR3 runs 14 residues.